Below are 9 T cell receptor beta chains sequenced from a single sample in a study of T cell repertoires in cytomegalovirus infection. TCRdb reanalysed the reads using MiXCR and keeps one entry per CDR3 protein. In the table there are over 300,000 distinct CDR3 sequences, over 7.5% of which are singletons. The source material was PBMCs. The receptors stem from a human donor in good health (CMV status not recorded). Some clones in this sample may be carry-over from other donors' samples.

This clonotype was observed at least ten times. The CDR3 loop reads CASGPGQSPYEQYF. The CDR3, as DNA: TGTGCCAGCGGGCCGGGACAGTCCCCCTACGAGCAGTACTTC. The V and J genes are TRBV12-3 or TRBV12-4 and TRBJ2-7; 7 bases line up with TRBD1. Unmatched junction bases numbered 9, after V lost 8 bases and J lost 2 bases. This CDR3 has 14 residues.

The chain recombines TRBV7-8 with TRBJ1-4, with TRBD1 identical over 7 bases. Losses at the gene ends were 4 bases for V and 0 bases for J; bases not matched to a gene: 11. The CDR3 is 18 amino acids. Germline V gene sequence: CDR1 SGHVS, CDR2 FQNEAQ. DNA for the CDR3: TGTGCCAGCAGCTGGACATACAGGGGAATCGCAACTAATGAAAAACTGTTTTTT. Its translation is CASSWTYRGIATNEKLFF.

A note on this clonotype: This clone may be a read error of a much larger clone one base away. The chain links TRBV7-2 to TRBJ2-4, with TRBD2 matching over 10 bases. This CDR3 has 15 residues. Germline V gene lookup returns CDR1 SGHTA and CDR2 FQGNSA. The CDR3 sequence is CASSFGLAGAGIRYF. CDR3 DNA sequence: TGTGCCAGCAGCTTCGGTCTAGCGGGGGCGGGCATTCGGTACTTC.

This clonotype was found many times. The V call is TRBV7-2, the J call TRBJ2-7; D is perhaps TRBD1 (5 bases). Germline V gene lookup returns CDR1 SGHTA and CDR2 FQGNSA. The V and J ends lost 3 bases and 3 bases respectively, with 12 bases between them. This CDR3 has 14 amino acids. The CDR3 here is CASSLVGANYEQYF. CDR3 DNA: TGTGCCAGCAGCTTGGTAGGGGCTAACTACGAGCAGTACTTC.

This clonotype appeared a few times. This chain uses TRBV7-9 with TRBJ2-5; 9 bases align to TRBD2. This CDR3 is built from 14 residues. V dropped 4 bases and J dropped 7; count of bases not matched to a gene: 7. Germline-derived CDR1 and CDR2 are SEHNR and FQNEAQ (reference sequence). In nucleotides, the CDR3 is TGTGCCAGCAGCTCAGCGGGGGGCCAGGGGACCCAGTACTTC. Translated: CASSSAGGQGTQYF.

This clonotype was observed at least ten times. The chain uses TRBV7-8 and TRBJ1-1, with 9 nucleotides matching TRBD1. J was trimmed by 4 bases and V by 5 bases; bases with no gene match: 11. Germline V gene data show CDR1 as SGHVS and CDR2 as FQNEAQ. This CDR3 comprises 16 residues. CDR3 nucleotide sequence: TGTGCCAGCAGCCCCGGGACAGGGAGTATTCGCACTGAAGCTTTCTTT. Protein product: CASSPGTGSIRTEAFF.

The chain uses TRBV5-4 and TRBJ2-1; the D is unclear. The CDR3 has 13 residues. In germline, CDR1 is SGHNT, CDR2 YYREEE (reference sequence). The ends were cut back, 0 bases at V and 6 bases at J, with 7 bases in the middle. The CDR3 protein is CASSLDPINEQFF. CDR3 in DNA: TGTGCCAGCAGCTTGGACCCAATCAATGAGCAGTTCTTC.

This clonotype was recorded many times. The chain carries TRBV6-1 and TRBJ2-2; the match to TRBD2 covers 9 bases. V was clipped by 6 bases and J by 1 base; unmatched bases: 9. This CDR3 has 17 amino acids. Germline V gives CDR1 MNHNS, CDR2 SASEGT. The CDR3 DNA sequence: TGTGCCAGCAGGCCCTCCGGACTAGCGAAGAACACCGGGGAGCTGTTTTTT. Translating it yields CASRPSGLAKNTGELFF.

This clonotype was seen only a few times. The chain employs TRBV7-2 and TRBJ1-1; D is unclear. CDR3 length: 15 amino acids. V gave up 0 bases and J gave up 3 bases, with 11 bases separating them. CDR1 is SGHTA, CDR2 FQGNSA, per germline. CDR3 residues: CASSLAIGRDTEAFF. The CDR3 bases are TGTGCCAGCAGCTTAGCGATTGGACGGGACACTGAAGCTTTCTTT. The full variable domain, in which reference TRBV7-2 and TRBJ1-1 provide the parts outside the CDR3, is GAGVSQSPSNKVTEKGKDVELRCDPISGHTALYWYRQSLGQGLEFLIYFQGNSAPDKSGLPSDRFSAERTGGSVSTLTIQRTQQEDSAVYLCASSLAIGRDTEAFFGQGTRLTVV.